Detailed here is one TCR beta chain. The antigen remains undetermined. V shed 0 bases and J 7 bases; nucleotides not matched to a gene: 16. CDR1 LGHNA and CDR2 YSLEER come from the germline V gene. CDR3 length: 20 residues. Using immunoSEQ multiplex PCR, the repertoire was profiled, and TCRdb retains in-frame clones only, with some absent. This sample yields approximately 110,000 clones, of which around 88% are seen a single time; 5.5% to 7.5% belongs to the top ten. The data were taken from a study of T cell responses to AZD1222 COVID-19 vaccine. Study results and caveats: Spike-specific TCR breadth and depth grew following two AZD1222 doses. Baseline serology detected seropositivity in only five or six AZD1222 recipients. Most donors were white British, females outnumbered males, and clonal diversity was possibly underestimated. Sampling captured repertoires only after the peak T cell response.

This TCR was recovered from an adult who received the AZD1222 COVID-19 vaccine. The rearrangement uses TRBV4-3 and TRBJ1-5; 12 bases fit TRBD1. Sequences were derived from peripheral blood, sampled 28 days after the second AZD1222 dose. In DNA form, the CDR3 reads TGCGCCAGCAGCCAAGAAACAAGACCGGGACAGGGGGCGCCGGGGCAGCCCCAGCATTTT. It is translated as CASSQETRPGQGAPGQPQHF.